The table lists the clone carrying this T cell receptor (beta chain) with a few counts. This sample was taken from a study of human T cells and chemical hapten exposure. Across the study: DPC (0.01%) was patch tested on the upper back and read at 6 days.

Unique molecular identifiers were attached to individual cDNA molecules within the library. TCRdb re-called the RACE reads through MiXCR, storing one row per CDR3 protein. In the table there are about 52,000 distinct CDR3 sequences, 9.9% of which are singletons. Germline V lookup: CDR1 SGDLS, CDR2 YYNGEE. With 3 bases removed from V and 8 bases from J, the gap between germline ends came to 12 bases. The CDR3 spans 13 residues. Time point in this sample: patch test 3, about 24 weeks after DPC sensitization. Documented treatment: therapeutic diphenylcyclopropenone sensitization with weekly scalp DPC. The TCR was taken from a woman in her thirties or forties with alopecia areata. Some clones in this sample may be carry-over from other donors' samples. The rearrangement links TRBV9 to TRBJ2-1; D is possibly TRBD2 (6 bases). Sequences were derived from whole blood, sampled in connection with sensitization to the hapten diphenylcyclopropenone (DPC). The CDR3 DNA follows: TGTGCCAGCAGCGGCGGGGCGAGTTATGAGCAGTTCTTC. It translates to CASSGGASYEQFF. Full variable domain (remainder filled in from reference TRBV9 and TRBJ2-1): DSGVTQTPKHLITATGQRVTLRCSPRSGDLSVYWYQQSLDQGLQFLIQYYNGEERAKGNILERFSAQQFPDLHSELNLSSLELGDSALYFCASSGGASYEQFFGPGTRLTVL.